Below are 18 T cell receptor beta chains sequenced from a single sample in a study of blood T cell repertoires in COVID-19. Assay: immunoSEQ multiplex PCR; the TCRdb copy retains only in-frame clones and omits some. The data contain more than 250,000 clones, nearly 85% of them singletons. Material for sequencing was peripheral blood. Source of these receptors: a human donor in a cohort sampled during active COVID-19.

The V and J genes are TRBV19 and TRBJ2-7; 10 bases map to TRBD1. This CDR3 spans 13 amino acids. The germline gives CDR1 LNHDA, CDR2 SQIVND (reference sequence). V lost 4 bases to trimming and J lost 9 bases; unmatched junction nucleotides: 6. CDR3 bases: TGTGCCAGTAGTACGGGACAGGGGTTCGTGCAGTACTTC. Protein sequence: CASSTGQGFVQYF.

The CDR3 loop reads CASPSLAGVVYTQYF. The CDR3 DNA reads TGTGCCAGCCCGTCTCTAGCGGGAGTTGTATATACGCAGTATTTT. The chain employs TRBV5-8 and TRBJ2-3; 10 nucleotides line up with TRBD2. The length of the CDR3 is 15 residues. Germline V gene data show CDR1 as SGHTS and CDR2 as YDEGEE. With V trimmed by 7 bases and J by 7 bases, 12 bases remained unmatched.

For the CDR3, the DNA is TGTGCCAGCAGTTTAATGGGCAGGGTCCCATCACCCCTCCACTTT. It is translated as CASSLMGRVPSPLHF. V gene TRBV27 combines with J gene TRBJ1-6; D possibly corresponds to TRBD1 (5 bases). Per germline, CDR1 MNHEY and CDR2 SMNVEV (reference sequence). The germline V and J ends were trimmed by 2 bases and 10 bases, with 15 bases remaining between them. This CDR3 has 15 residues.

The chain has TRBV27 and TRBJ2-2; 7 nucleotides agree with TRBD2. There are 16 residues in the CDR3. V shed 6 bases and J 8 bases; nucleotides not matched to a gene: 15. Germline assignment: CDR1 MNHEY and CDR2 SMNVEV (reference sequence). CDR3 nucleotides: TGTGCCAGCAGCCGGCGACTAGCCCAAAGATGGGGGGAGCTGTTTTTT. Amino acids: CASSRRLAQRWGELFF.

The chain couples TRBV6-5 to TRBJ2-7; a weak D match, TRBD1 (5 bases). The germline gives CDR1 MNHEY, CDR2 SVGAGI. V lost 10 bases to trimming and J lost 5 bases, with 21 bases between them. The CDR3 runs to 14 residues. This CDR3 reads CAIGSRELKNEQYF. The CDR3 DNA reads TGTGCCATCGGAAGCAGGGAACTAAAGAACGAGCAGTACTTC.

This sequence joins TRBV7-9 and TRBJ2-2, with 11 bases that match TRBD2. This CDR3 is 17 amino acids long. Germline-derived CDR1 and CDR2 are SEHNR and FQNEAQ (reference sequence). The ends lost 2 bases at V and 5 bases at J; junction bases unmatched: 7. This CDR3 reads CASSLRRTSGLTGELFF. Written as DNA, the CDR3 is TGTGCCAGCAGCTTAAGACGGACTAGCGGGTTAACCGGGGAGCTGTTTTTT.

V and J are TRBV12-5 and TRBJ2-7; TRBD2 matches at 7 bases. The V gene's germline CDR1 is LGHNT and CDR2 FRNRAP. J gave up 5 bases and V 0 bases, and 7 bases lay outside the gene matches. This CDR3 has 15 amino acids. The CDR3 spells CASGLVGGRNDEQYF. The DNA for the CDR3 is TGTGCTAGTGGTTTGGTAGGCGGGAGAAATGACGAGCAGTACTTC.

The chain joins TRBV6-2 or TRBV6-3 to TRBJ2-5; the D gene is possibly TRBD1 (5 bases). Trimming left V 6 bases short and J 9 bases short, with 11 bases between. The CDR3 extends over 11 amino acids. Germline values: CDR1 MNHEY, CDR2 SVGEGT. CDR3 sequence (DNA): TGTGCCAGCAGCCAGGCAGGGCCCCAGTACTTC. Its protein is CASSQAGPQYF.

The gene calls are TRBV24-1 and TRBJ2-1, with D unclear. Trimming removed 2 bases at V and 8 bases at J, with 9 bases between. The CDR3 runs to 13 residues. From germline, CDR1 is KGHDR and CDR2 SFDVKD. CDR3 in DNA: TGTGCCACCAGTGATTCTCCCCGTGATGAGCAGTTCTTC. It specifies CATSDSPRDEQFF.

This sequence joins TRBV24-1 and TRBJ2-3; 10 bases match TRBD2. CDR1 and CDR2 (germline): KGHDR, SFDVKD. This CDR3 has 15 residues. Losses at the gene ends were 4 bases for V and 8 bases for J; bases not matched to a gene: 8. CDR3 in amino acids: CATSDLSGGPGTQYF. The CDR3 region has the DNA TGTGCCACCAGTGACCTTAGCGGGGGGCCGGGTACGCAGTATTTT.

The V and J genes are TRBV7-6 and TRBJ2-1; TRBD1 matches at 7 bases. J gave up 0 bases and V 1 base, and 6 bases lay outside the gene matches. CDR1 is SGHVS and CDR2 is FNYEAQ in the germline V gene. CDR3 length: 17 amino acids. CDR3: CASSLGQGRSSYNEQFF. The CDR3 region has the DNA TGTGCCAGCAGCTTAGGACAGGGAAGGAGCTCCTACAATGAGCAGTTCTTC.

In its sample, this clone was seen once. This chain joins TRBV7-9 and TRBJ2-7, with TRBD1 matching over 12 bases. The J segment lost 6 bases and the V segment lost 5 bases, leaving 5 bases of the junction unmatched. This CDR3 is 14 amino acids long. The germline gives CDR1 SEHNR, CDR2 FQNEAQ (reference sequence). Here the CDR3 reads CASSTGTGGLEQYF. The CDR3 region has the DNA TGTGCCAGCAGCACCGGGACAGGGGGCCTCGAGCAGTACTTC.

The chain employs TRBV23-1 and TRBJ1-2; TRBD1 aligns across 10 bases. Being an ORF, TRBV23-1 has a function that is uncertain. There are 19 residues in the CDR3. Trimming took 1 base from V and 4 from J; bases not matched to a gene: 15. The CDR3 DNA sequence: TGCGCCAGCAGTCAATGGGAAGGGACAGGGGACCGATACGCCTATGGCTACACCTTC. Translation gives CASSQWEGTGDRYAYGYTF.

The chain uses TRBV3-1 (or the pseudogene TRBV3-2) and TRBJ1-2, with 8 bases lining up with TRBD1. In germline, CDR1 is LGHDT, CDR2 YNNKEL (reference sequence). V lost 5 bases, J lost 8 bases, and 13 bases stayed unmatched. This CDR3 has 15 residues. The CDR3 nucleotides are TGTGCCAGCAGCGCAAGGGACAGGATGACCCGGGGCTACACCTTC. This translates into CASSARDRMTRGYTF.

This chain joins TRBV6-5 and TRBJ2-7, with D possibly matching TRBD1 (6 bases). CDR1 MNHEY and CDR2 SVGAGI come from the germline V gene. This CDR3 spans 14 amino acids. Between the trimmed V and J ends, which lost 2 bases and 3 bases, there was a span of 11 bases. CDR3: CASSYQDRNYEQYF. CDR3 DNA: TGTGCCAGCAGTTACCAGGACAGAAACTACGAGCAGTACTTC.

The V call is TRBV18, the J call TRBJ2-7; D is ambiguous. This CDR3 contains 14 residues. Germline V gene lookup returns CDR1 KGHSH and CDR2 LQKENI. Trimming left V 3 bases short and J 0 bases short, with 9 bases between. This CDR3 reads CASSPGRYSYEQYF. In nucleotides, the CDR3 is TGTGCCAGCTCACCGGGCAGGTACTCCTACGAGCAGTACTTC.

The chain has TRBV18 and TRBJ2-7; TRBD2 aligns across 9 bases. The CDR3 consists of 18 residues. Trimming at V came to 2 bases and at J to 3 bases, leaving 14 bases not matched to a gene. Germline CDR1 KGHSH, CDR2 LQKENI. This CDR3 reads CASSPLPQSGRFNYEQYF. CDR3 coding DNA: TGTGCCAGCTCACCATTGCCTCAAAGCGGGAGGTTCAACTACGAGCAGTACTTC.

J is TRBJ1-3 and V is TRBV3-1 (or the pseudogene TRBV3-2); weak D call: TRBD1 (5 bases). CDR1 and CDR2 (germline): LGHDT, YNNKEL (reference sequence). The CDR3 consists of 16 residues. The ends were cut back, 3 bases at V and 4 bases at J, with 16 bases in the middle. CDR3 DNA: TGTGCCAGCAGCCATAGACAGCAGATCGCCGGAAACACCATATATTTT. Its protein product is CASSHRQQIAGNTIYF.